The rows below give T cell receptor beta chains drawn from one sample of a study of blood T cell repertoires in COVID-19. The protocol was immunoSEQ multiplex PCR, while the TCRdb copy is restricted to in-frame clones and leaves out a portion. The sample shows some 83,000 clones, about 87% of them seen only once. Sequencing was performed on peripheral blood. The receptor set was obtained from a man in his 60s with acute or convalescent COVID-19. The CDR3 runs from the conserved cysteine through the conserved F or W.

v_call cdr3_aa
TRBV5-1 CASSLMASGGNEQFF
TRBV19 CASSIDGGTQYF
TRBV19 CASSTAGVGETQYF
TRBV9 CASSVAISGASTDTQYF
TRBV6-2/TRBV6-3 CASSWPAGVIPDTQYF
TRBV5-6 CASSLPNRGLSTEAFF
TRBV6-2/TRBV6-3 CASSPLGGLETQYF
TRBV5-6 CASSSTGYLNYGYTF
TRBV27 CATGTGNTEAFF
TRBV27 CASSRWEGGRRGYTF
TRBV4-1 CASSHYLGDSGNTIYF
TRBV6-5 CASSPGQASYEQYF
TRBV7-9 CASSATGVPTEAFF
TRBV5-1 CASSPGTSGEETQYF
TRBV4-1 CASSLDRGRETQYF
TRBV7-2 CASSFPPTGGNSPLHF
TRBV9 CASSEGTDYGYTF
TRBV6-1 CASSDPRQGATYEQYF
TRBV5-1 CASSLGGTSNYNEQFF